The clone carrying this TCR beta chain was found once. Trimming shortened V by 3 bases and J by 1 base, and 13 bases separated the two germline ends. Looked up from germline, CDR1 is KGHSH and CDR2 is LQKENI. CDR3 length: 16 residues. This sample is part of a study of blood T cell repertoires in COVID-19. As for the study in general: Spain, Italy and the United States supplied samples that represented acute and convalescent COVID-19. The cDNA or gDNA used as material had been derived from T cells, B-cell-depleted T cells, or PBMCs.

In the study's own analysis: Scientists estimated how many nucleated cells there were by amplifying reference gene primers. Generated by immunoSEQ multiplex PCR, the TCRdb table keeps only in-frame clones and is missing some. V and J calls and clone size come straight from that table; D and trimming were deduced from the DNA. This table holds about 350,000 clones, approximately 90% found once. The specimen was peripheral blood. This TCR was sampled from a woman in her sixties or seventies with COVID-19, enrolled during active disease. The V call is TRBV18, the J call TRBJ2-1; D not resolved. The chain's CDR3 is CASSPDFDGSYNEQFF. The CDR3 nucleotides read TGTGCCAGCTCACCCGACTTTGACGGATCCTACAATGAGCAGTTCTTC.